This T cell receptor beta chain was recorded in a study of cytomegalovirus exposure and HLA in healthy donors. The PCR employed 60 Vbeta primers together with 13 Jbeta primers. Authors' analysis steps: Later reanalysis found 75 million to 95 million unique TCR beta chains, around 9.9 million of them shared. This table comes from immunoSEQ multiplex PCR, and its TCRdb copy is limited to in-frame clones, with some not included. The DNA gave D and trimming, while V, J and clone size come from that table. The repertoire holds around 130,000 clones, around 77% seen once, with around 5.8% in the top ten. The CDR3 runs to 14 residues. V was pared by 0 bases and J by 0 bases, with 6 bases between. CDR1 is SQVTM, CDR2 ANQGSEA, per germline.

The sequence was obtained from a man aged 18 to 29 in good health and CMV-seropositive. V usage is TRBV29-1 and J usage is TRBJ1-3; D remains ambiguous. The specimen was PBMCs. In DNA form, the CDR3 reads TGCAGCGTTGAAGATAGCATCTCTGGAAACACCATATATTTT. Translated: CSVEDSISGNTIYF.